Shown below are 22 T cell receptor beta chains from a single sample sequenced in a study of radiotherapy plus CTLA-4 blockade in lung cancer. Here immunoSEQ multiplex PCR was the method, and the copy in TCRdb shows in-frame clones only, minus some. The table includes tens of thousands of clones, about 78% detected once. The sample in question was peripheral blood, obtained from a patient treated with radiotherapy plus ipilimumab. The receptors originated from a human donor with non-small cell lung cancer who had a partial response to radiotherapy plus ipilimumab. Some clones in this sample may be carry-over from other donors' samples.

The chain recombines TRBV4-2 with TRBJ2-3; 14 bases line up with TRBD2. CDR1 and CDR2 (germline): LGHNA, YNFKEQ. J was trimmed by 5 bases and V by 3 bases; bases with no gene match: 10. This CDR3 contains 18 residues. The chain's CDR3 is CASSQTGLAGARGDTQYF. CDR3 sequence (DNA): TGTGCCAGCAGCCAGACGGGACTAGCGGGGGCGAGGGGAGATACGCAGTATTTT.

A remark on this clone: The same CDR3 arises from other DNA sequences in this sample as well. The rearrangement links TRBV28 to TRBJ1-2, with TRBD1 as a possible D gene (6 bases). Germline V CDR1 and CDR2: MDHEN, SYDVKM. There are 13 residues in the CDR3. V was trimmed by 6 bases and J by 2 bases, leaving 10 bases between them. As DNA, the CDR3 is TGTGCCAGCAGATCGACAGGAAACTATGGCTACACCTTC. This sequence encodes CASRSTGNYGYTF.

The gene calls are TRBV19 and TRBJ1-6; TRBD1 might be the D (5 bases). Trimming removed 6 bases at V and 7 bases at J, with 13 bases between. CDR3 length: 14 residues. Germline CDR1 LNHDA, CDR2 SQIVND (reference sequence). The CDR3 sequence is CASSIIGANSPLHF. The CDR3 DNA sequence: TGTGCCAGTAGCATCATAGGGGCGAATTCACCCCTCCACTTT.

The chain recombines TRBV5-1 with TRBJ2-3; 11 nucleotides agree with TRBD2. The germline CDR1 and CDR2 sequences are SGHRS and YFSETQ. Trimming took 4 bases from V and 4 from J; bases not matched to a gene: 8. This CDR3 is built from 16 residues. The CDR3 DNA reads TGCGCCAGCAGCCTCCGACTAGCGGGGCCCCCAGATACGCAGTATTTT. Translating gives CASSLRLAGPPDTQYF.

The chain carries TRBV11-3 and TRBJ2-1, with 10 nucleotides matching TRBD1. Trimming removed 3 bases from V and 7 bases from J; junction bases left unmatched: 3. Per the germline V gene, CDR1 is SGHNT and CDR2 is YENEEA. The CDR3 sequence is 14 residues long. The CDR3 DNA follows: TGTGCCAGCAGCTTCGGACAGGGGGGGAATGAGCAGTTCTTC. It codes for CASSFGQGGNEQFF.

Remarks on this clone: At one of its ends the junction is not consistent with the germline gene, which may arise from a read error. This chain connects TRBV20-1 to TRBJ2-1, with TRBD2 as a possible D gene (5 bases). Germline assignment: CDR1 DFQATT and CDR2 SNEGSKA (reference sequence). This CDR3 comprises 10 residues. CDR3: CSARQERAVF. In nucleotides, the CDR3 is TGCAGTGCTAGACAGGAGCGAGCGGTCTTC.

This chain uses TRBV7-7 with TRBJ2-1, with TRBD2 as a possible D gene (5 bases). Germline values: CDR1 SSHAT, CDR2 FNYEAQ (reference sequence). The CDR3 sequence is 13 residues long. V lost 5 bases to trimming and J lost 7 bases, with 12 bases between them. As DNA, the CDR3 is TGTGCCAGCAGCGTGAATAGCGTAAATGAGCAGTTCTTC. It translates to CASSVNSVNEQFF.

The rearrangement uses TRBV28 and TRBJ1-1; D possibly corresponds to TRBD1 (5 bases). CDR3 size: 14 residues. V was trimmed by 7 bases and J by 2 bases, leaving 14 bases between them. Germline CDR1 reads MDHEN; CDR2 reads SYDVKM. Here the CDR3 DNA reads TGTGCCAGCATGATCATGGGGACTAACACTGAAGCTTTCTTT. Translated: CASMIMGTNTEAFF.

The chain links TRBV6-5 to TRBJ1-2; 9 bases align to TRBD1. Germline V lookup: CDR1 MNHEY, CDR2 SVGAGI. V lost 5 bases and J lost 3; bases outside the gene matches: 7. This CDR3 comprises 15 residues. The CDR3 DNA reads as TGTGCCAGCAGTACGAGACAGGGGGTTGACTATGGCTACACCTTC. The encoded protein is CASSTRQGVDYGYTF.

This clone appeared a few times. The rearrangement joins TRBV11-1 to TRBJ2-5, with 7 bases that match TRBD2. CDR1 is SGHAT and CDR2 is FQDESV in the germline V gene (reference sequence). The CDR3 totals 15 residues. The ends lost 1 base at V and 3 bases at J; junction bases unmatched: 5. The DNA of the CDR3 is TGTGCCAGCAGCTTAGAGGGAGGGGCCGAAGAGACCCAGTACTTC. Amino acid sequence: CASSLEGGAEETQYF. The entire variable domain, with the rest obtained from reference TRBV11-1 and TRBJ2-5, is as follows: EAEVAQSPRYKITEKSQAVAFWCDPISGHATLYWYRQILGQGPELLVQFQDESVVDDSQLPKDRFSAERLKGVDSTLKIQPAELGDSAMYLCASSLEGGAEETQYFGPGTRLLVL.

The chain couples TRBV25-1 to TRBJ1-6; D is possibly TRBD1 (5 bases). CDR3 length: 14 residues. Trimming stripped 8 bases from V and 6 bases from J, with 14 bases between. In germline, CDR1 is MGHDK, CDR2 SYGVNS. The CDR3 region is CASCRATPNSPLHF. The CDR3 nucleotides are TGTGCCAGCTGCAGGGCAACCCCTAATTCACCCCTCCACTTT.

The chain carries TRBV29-1 and TRBJ1-2; unclear D gene. From germline, CDR1 is SQVTM and CDR2 ANQGSEA. V was trimmed by 6 bases and J by 2 bases, leaving 7 bases between them. This CDR3 is 11 amino acids long. CDR3 sequence: CSVEANYGYTF. CDR3 in DNA: TGCAGCGTGGAGGCAAACTATGGCTACACCTTC. Complete variable domain (other parts from reference TRBV29-1 and TRBJ1-2): SAVISQKPSRDICQRGTSLTIQCQVDSQVTMMFWYRQQPGQSLTLIATANQGSEATYESGFVIDKFPISRPNLTFSTLTVSNMSPEDSSIYLCSVEANYGYTFGSGTRLTVV.

The chain links TRBV2 to TRBJ2-5, with D perhaps matching TRBD1 (6 bases). Trimming shortened V by 4 bases and J by 4 bases, and 13 bases separated the two germline ends. The CDR3 has 14 residues. Germline values: CDR1 SNHLY, CDR2 FYNNEI. CDR3: CASSVQGRGETQYF. The CDR3 nucleotides read TGTGCCAGCAGTGTACAAGGCAGGGGAGAGACCCAGTACTTC.

V usage is TRBV19 and J usage is TRBJ2-6; no definite D call. Deletions cut 5 bases from V and 4 bases from J, with 12 bases between. Germline-derived CDR1 and CDR2 are LNHDA and SQIVND (reference sequence). The CDR3 spans 15 residues. The CDR3 loop reads CASSRGMVGANVLTF. CDR3 nucleotide sequence: TGTGCCAGTAGTCGAGGAATGGTAGGGGCCAACGTCCTGACTTTC.

The rearrangement joins TRBV2 to TRBJ2-7; no definite D call. This CDR3 has 10 amino acids. The V end was cut by 6 bases, the J end by 4 bases, with 4 bases between. The germline gives CDR1 SNHLY, CDR2 FYNNEI. DNA of the CDR3: TGTGCCAGCAGGGCTTACGAGCAGTACTTC. Translating it yields CASRAYEQYF. Filled out from reference TRBV2 and TRBJ2-7, the complete variable domain reads EPEVTQTPSHQVTQMGQEVILRCVPISNHLYFYWYRQILGQKVEFLVSFYNNEISEKSEIFDDQFSVERPDGSNFTLKIRSTKLEDSAMYFCASRAYEQYFGPGTRLTVT.

There are a few counts of this clone. The J gene is TRBJ1-1, the V gene TRBV19; D possibly corresponds to TRBD1 (5 bases). The CDR3 runs 15 residues. V was trimmed by 4 bases and J by 4 bases, leaving 16 bases between them. Germline-derived CDR1 and CDR2 are LNHDA and SQIVND (reference sequence). The CDR3 nucleotides read TGTGCCAGTAGTACTCAGGGTATCGGTCGCACTGAAGCTTTCTTT. It specifies CASSTQGIGRTEAFF. The full variable domain, its missing parts supplied by reference TRBV19 and TRBJ1-1, is DGGITQSPKYLFRKEGQNVTLSCEQNLNHDAMYWYRQDPGQGLRLIYYSQIVNDFQKGDIAEGYSVSREKKESFPLTVTSAQKNPTAFYLCASSTQGIGRTEAFFGQGTRLTVV.

The chain recombines TRBV27 with TRBJ2-1; 9 nucleotides match TRBD2. The CDR3 is made up of 14 amino acids. The germline CDR1 and CDR2 sequences are MNHEY and SMNVEV (reference sequence). The J segment lost 11 bases and the V segment lost 3 bases, leaving 8 bases of the junction unmatched. The CDR3 coding sequence is TGTGCCAGCAGTTTTTTTGCGGGGGGGGATAAGCAGTTCTTC. Translating gives CASSFFAGGDKQFF.

The chain has TRBV18 and TRBJ2-5; 9 nucleotides match TRBD2. The CDR3 length is 13 residues. V lost 6 bases and J lost 11; bases outside the gene matches: 10. Germline V gene data show CDR1 as KGHSH and CDR2 as LQKENI. The CDR3 loop reads CASSLSGSGEQYF. The CDR3 DNA sequence: TGTGCCAGCTCGCTTAGCGGGAGTGGGGAGCAGTACTTC.

As DNA, the CDR3 is TGTGCCAGCAGCCACAGGGGGTGGGAGCAGTACTTC. Translating gives CASSHRGWEQYF. J is TRBJ2-7 and V is TRBV5-5, with 8 bases lining up with TRBD1. Germline V CDR1 and CDR2: SGHKS, YYEKEE (reference sequence). Losses at the gene ends were 4 bases for V and 7 bases for J; bases not matched to a gene: 4. The CDR3 extends over 12 amino acids.

The rearrangement links TRBV6-5 to TRBJ2-3; no reliable D call. The CDR3 has 13 amino acids. V was pared by 7 bases and J by 7 bases, with 15 bases between. In germline, CDR1 is MNHEY, CDR2 SVGAGI. This CDR3 reads CASNPSGSNTQYF. CDR3 coding DNA: TGTGCCAGCAATCCATCCGGGTCGAATACGCAGTATTTT.

The CDR3: CASSQSQGNMNTEAFF. The DNA of the CDR3 is TGCGCCAGCAGCCAAAGCCAGGGTAATATGAACACTGAAGCTTTCTTT. This chain connects TRBV4-1 to TRBJ1-1; D might be TRBD1 (5 bases). V lost 2 bases to trimming and J lost 0 bases, with 13 bases between them. Germline lookup yields CDR1 MGHRA and CDR2 YSYEKL. There are 16 residues in the CDR3.

This chain joins TRBV18 and TRBJ1-5; 11 nucleotides line up with TRBD1. CDR1 is KGHSH and CDR2 is LQKENI in the germline V gene. V gave up 6 bases and J gave up 7 bases; unmatched junction bases: 8. CDR3 size: 15 residues. The DNA for the CDR3 is TGTGCCAGCTCTCCCGGGACAGGGGGTTTACAGCCCCAGCATTTT. Its translation is CASSPGTGGLQPQHF.